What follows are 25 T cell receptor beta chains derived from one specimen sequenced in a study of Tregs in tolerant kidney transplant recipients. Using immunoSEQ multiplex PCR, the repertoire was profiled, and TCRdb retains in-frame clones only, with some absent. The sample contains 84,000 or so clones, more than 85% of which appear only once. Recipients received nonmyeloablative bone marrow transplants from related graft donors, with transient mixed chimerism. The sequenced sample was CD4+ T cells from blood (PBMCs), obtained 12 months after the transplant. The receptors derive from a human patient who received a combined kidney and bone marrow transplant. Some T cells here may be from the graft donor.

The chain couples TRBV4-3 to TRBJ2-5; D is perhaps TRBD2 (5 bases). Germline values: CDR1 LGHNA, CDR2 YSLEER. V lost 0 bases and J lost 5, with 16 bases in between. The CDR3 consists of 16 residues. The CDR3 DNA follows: TGCGCCAGCAGCCAAGATCGCCGGGGTTGGGAGGAGACCCAGTACTTC. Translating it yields CASSQDRRGWEETQYF.

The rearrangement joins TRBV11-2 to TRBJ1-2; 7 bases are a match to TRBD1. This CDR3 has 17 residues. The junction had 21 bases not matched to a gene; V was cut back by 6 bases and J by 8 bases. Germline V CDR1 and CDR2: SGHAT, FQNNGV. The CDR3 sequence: CASSHMGVGGSRWGYTF. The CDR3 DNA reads TGTGCCAGCAGTCATATGGGGGTAGGGGGCTCTCGTTGGGGCTACACCTTC.

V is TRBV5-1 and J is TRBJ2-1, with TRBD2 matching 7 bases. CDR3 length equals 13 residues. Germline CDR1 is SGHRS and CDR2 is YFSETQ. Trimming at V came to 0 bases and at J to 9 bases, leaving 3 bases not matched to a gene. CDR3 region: CASSLGLAGEQFF. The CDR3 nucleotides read TGCGCCAGCAGCTTGGGACTAGCAGGTGAGCAGTTCTTC. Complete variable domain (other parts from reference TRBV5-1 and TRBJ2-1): KAGVTQTPRYLIKTRGQQVTLSCSPISGHRSVSWYQQTPGQGLQFLFEYFSETQRNKGNFPGRFSGRQFSNSRSEMNVSTLELGDSALYLCASSLGLAGEQFFGPGTRLTVL.

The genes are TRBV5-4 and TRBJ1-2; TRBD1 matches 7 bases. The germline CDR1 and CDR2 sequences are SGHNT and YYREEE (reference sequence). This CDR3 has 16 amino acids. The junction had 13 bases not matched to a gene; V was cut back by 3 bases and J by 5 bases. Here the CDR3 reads CASSSPSWDRSYGYTF. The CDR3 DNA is TGTGCCAGCAGCTCACCCAGTTGGGACAGATCATATGGCTACACCTTC. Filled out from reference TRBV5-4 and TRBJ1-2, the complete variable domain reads ETGVTQSPTHLIKTRGQQVTLRCSSQSGHNTVSWYQQALGQGPQFIFQYYREEENGRGNFPPRFSGLQFPNYSSELNVNALELDDSALYLCASSSPSWDRSYGYTFGSGTRLTVV.

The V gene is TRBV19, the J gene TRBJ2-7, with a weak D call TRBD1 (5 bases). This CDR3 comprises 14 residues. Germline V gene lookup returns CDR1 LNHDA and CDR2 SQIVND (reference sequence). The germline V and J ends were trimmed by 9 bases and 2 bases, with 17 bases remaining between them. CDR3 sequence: CASGGQFPPYEQYF. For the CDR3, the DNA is TGTGCCAGCGGCGGACAATTCCCACCCTACGAGCAGTACTTC.

CDR3 nucleotides: TGTGCCAGCAGCCAACACGGTCCTAGCAGTGCAAACATTCAGTACTTC. This codes for CASSQHGPSSANIQYF. The gene calls are TRBV4-2 and TRBJ2-4; D is perhaps TRBD2 (5 bases). From germline, CDR1 is LGHNA and CDR2 YNFKEQ. Trimming pared 2 bases from V and 6 bases from J, leaving 17 bases between. This CDR3 has 16 amino acids.

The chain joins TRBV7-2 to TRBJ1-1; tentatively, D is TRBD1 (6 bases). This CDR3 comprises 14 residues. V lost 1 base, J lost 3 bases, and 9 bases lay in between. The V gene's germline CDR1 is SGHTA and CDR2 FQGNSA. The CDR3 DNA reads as TGTGCCAGCAGCTTAGAACAGGGCTACACTGAAGCTTTCTTT. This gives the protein CASSLEQGYTEAFF.

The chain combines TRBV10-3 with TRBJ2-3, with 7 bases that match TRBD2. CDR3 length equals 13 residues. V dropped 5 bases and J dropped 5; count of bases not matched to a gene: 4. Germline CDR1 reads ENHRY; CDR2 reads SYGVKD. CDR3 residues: CAISLWGGDTQYF. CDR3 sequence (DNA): TGTGCCATCAGTCTGTGGGGGGGAGATACGCAGTATTTT.

In nucleotides, the CDR3 is TGTGCCAGCAGCTTAAACGACAGGGGGTCGTACAATGAGCAGTTCTTC. It yields the protein CASSLNDRGSYNEQFF. The gene calls are TRBV7-3 and TRBJ2-1; 9 bases line up with TRBD1. Per the germline V gene, CDR1 is SGHTA and CDR2 is FQGTGA. After removal of 1 base from V and 4 bases from J, the junction contained 5 bases not matched to a gene. The CDR3 covers 16 residues.

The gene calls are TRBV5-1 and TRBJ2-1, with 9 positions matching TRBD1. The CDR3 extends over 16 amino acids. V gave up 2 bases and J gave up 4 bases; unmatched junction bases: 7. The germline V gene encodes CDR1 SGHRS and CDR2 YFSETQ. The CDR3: CASSFNRQGGYNEQFF. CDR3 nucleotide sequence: TGCGCCAGCAGCTTTAACCGACAGGGGGGGTACAATGAGCAGTTCTTC.

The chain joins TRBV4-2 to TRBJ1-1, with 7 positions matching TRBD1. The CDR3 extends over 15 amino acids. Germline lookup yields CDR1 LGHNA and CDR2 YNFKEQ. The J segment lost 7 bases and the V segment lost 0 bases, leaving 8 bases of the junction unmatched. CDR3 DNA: TGTGCCAGCAGCCAAGAAGATCTACGGGACAGTGAAGCTTTCTTT. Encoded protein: CASSQEDLRDSEAFF.

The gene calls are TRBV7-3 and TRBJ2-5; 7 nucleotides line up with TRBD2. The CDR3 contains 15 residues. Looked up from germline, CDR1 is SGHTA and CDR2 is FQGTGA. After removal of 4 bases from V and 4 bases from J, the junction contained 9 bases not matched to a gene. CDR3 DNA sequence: TGTGCCAGCAGCTCTTCGACTAGCCGGGGAGAGACCCAGTACTTC. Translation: CASSSSTSRGETQYF.

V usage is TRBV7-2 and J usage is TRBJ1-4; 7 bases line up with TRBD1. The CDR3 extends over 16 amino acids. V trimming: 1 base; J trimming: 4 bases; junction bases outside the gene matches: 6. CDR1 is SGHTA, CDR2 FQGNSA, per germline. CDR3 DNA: TGTGCCAGCAGCTTAGGCCAGGGGGTTTTTAATGAAAAACTGTTTTTT. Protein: CASSLGQGVFNEKLFF.

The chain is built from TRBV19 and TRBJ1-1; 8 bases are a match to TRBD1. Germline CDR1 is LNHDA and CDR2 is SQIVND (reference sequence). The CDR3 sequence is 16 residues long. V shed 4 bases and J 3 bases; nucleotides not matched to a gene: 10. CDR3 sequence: CASSTALTGADTEAFF. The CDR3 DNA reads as TGTGCCAGTAGTACCGCATTGACAGGGGCGGACACTGAAGCTTTCTTT.

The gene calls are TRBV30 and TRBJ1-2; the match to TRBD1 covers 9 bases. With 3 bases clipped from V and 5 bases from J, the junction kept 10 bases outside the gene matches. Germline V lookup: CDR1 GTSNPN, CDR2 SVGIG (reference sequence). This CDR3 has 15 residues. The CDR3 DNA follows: TGTGCCTGGAGATTAACAGGGGGCATGGAGTATGGCTACACCTTC. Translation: CAWRLTGGMEYGYTF.

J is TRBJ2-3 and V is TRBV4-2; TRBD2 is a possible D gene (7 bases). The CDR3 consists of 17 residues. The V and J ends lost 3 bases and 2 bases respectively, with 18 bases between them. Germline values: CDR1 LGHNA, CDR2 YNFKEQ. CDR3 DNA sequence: TGTGCCAGCAGCCACGCCTCACGCGGGGGCTTCACAGATACGCAGTATTTT. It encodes CASSHASRGGFTDTQYF.

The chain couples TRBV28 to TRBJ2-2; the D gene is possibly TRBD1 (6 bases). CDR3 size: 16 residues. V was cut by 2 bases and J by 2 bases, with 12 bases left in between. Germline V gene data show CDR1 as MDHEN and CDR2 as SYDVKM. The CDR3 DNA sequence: TGTGCCAGCAGTTTAAATCCAGGGGCCAACACCGGGGAGCTGTTTTTT. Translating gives CASSLNPGANTGELFF.

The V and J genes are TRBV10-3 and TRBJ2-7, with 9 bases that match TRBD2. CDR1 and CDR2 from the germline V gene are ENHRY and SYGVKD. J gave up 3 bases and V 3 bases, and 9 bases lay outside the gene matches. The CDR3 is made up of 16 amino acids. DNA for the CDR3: TGTGCCATCAGTGATAAGGTAGCGGGGGTGCTCTACGAGCAGTACTTC. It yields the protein CAISDKVAGVLYEQYF.

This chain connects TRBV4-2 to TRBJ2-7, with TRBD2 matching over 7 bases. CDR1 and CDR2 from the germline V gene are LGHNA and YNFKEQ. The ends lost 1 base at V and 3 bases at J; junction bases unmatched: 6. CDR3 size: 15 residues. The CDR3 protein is CASSQAEGLDYEQYF. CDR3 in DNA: TGTGCCAGCAGCCAAGCGGAAGGACTAGACTACGAGCAGTACTTC.

CDR3 amino acids: CASSLGGTGHDSNQPQHF. DNA of the CDR3: TGTGCCAGCAGCTTGGGGGGGACAGGGCACGATAGCAATCAGCCCCAGCATTTT. The V and J genes are TRBV5-6 and TRBJ1-5; TRBD1 agrees at 9 bases. Germline V gene data show CDR1 as SGHDT and CDR2 as YYEEEE. The CDR3 runs 18 residues. V lost 0 bases and J lost 0; bases outside the gene matches: 7.

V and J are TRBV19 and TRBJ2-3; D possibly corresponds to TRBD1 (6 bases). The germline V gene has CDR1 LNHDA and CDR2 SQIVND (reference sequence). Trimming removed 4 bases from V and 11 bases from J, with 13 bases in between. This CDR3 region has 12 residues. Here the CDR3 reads CASSKGERQQYF. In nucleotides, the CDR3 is TGTGCCAGTAGTAAGGGGGAAAGACAGCAGTATTTT.

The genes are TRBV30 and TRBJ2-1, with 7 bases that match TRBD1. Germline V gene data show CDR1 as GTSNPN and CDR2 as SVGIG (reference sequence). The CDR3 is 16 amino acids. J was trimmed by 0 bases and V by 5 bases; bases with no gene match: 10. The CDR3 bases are TGTGCCTGGCTCGAGGGGGCTGCAAGCTCCTACAATGAGCAGTTCTTC. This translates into CAWLEGAASSYNEQFF.

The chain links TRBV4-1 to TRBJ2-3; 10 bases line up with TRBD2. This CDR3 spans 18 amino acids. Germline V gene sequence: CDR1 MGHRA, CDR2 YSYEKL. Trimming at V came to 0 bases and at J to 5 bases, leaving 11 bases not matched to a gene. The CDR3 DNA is TGCGCCAGCAGCCAAGAAGGGCTAGCGGGAGTAGGTAGAGATACGCAGTATTTT. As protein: CASSQEGLAGVGRDTQYF.

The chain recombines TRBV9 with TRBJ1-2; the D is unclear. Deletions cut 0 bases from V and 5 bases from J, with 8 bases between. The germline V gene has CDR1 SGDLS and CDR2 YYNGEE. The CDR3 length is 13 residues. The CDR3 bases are TGTGCCAGCAGCGTAGTTGTCGGTTATGGCTACACCTTC. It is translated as CASSVVVGYGYTF.

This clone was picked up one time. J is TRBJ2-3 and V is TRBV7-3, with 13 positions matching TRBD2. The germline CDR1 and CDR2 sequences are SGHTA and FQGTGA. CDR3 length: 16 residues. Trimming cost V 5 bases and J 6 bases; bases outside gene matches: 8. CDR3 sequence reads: CASSTSGRGIVDTQYF. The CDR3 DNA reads TGTGCCAGCAGCACTAGCGGGAGGGGGATTGTGGATACGCAGTATTTT. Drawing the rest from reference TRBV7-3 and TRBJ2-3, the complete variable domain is GAGVSQTPSNKVTEKGKYVELRCDPISGHTALYWYRQSLGQGPEFLIYFQGTGAADDSGLPNDRFFAVRPEGSVSTLKIQRTERGDSAVYLCASSTSGRGIVDTQYFGPGTRLTVL.